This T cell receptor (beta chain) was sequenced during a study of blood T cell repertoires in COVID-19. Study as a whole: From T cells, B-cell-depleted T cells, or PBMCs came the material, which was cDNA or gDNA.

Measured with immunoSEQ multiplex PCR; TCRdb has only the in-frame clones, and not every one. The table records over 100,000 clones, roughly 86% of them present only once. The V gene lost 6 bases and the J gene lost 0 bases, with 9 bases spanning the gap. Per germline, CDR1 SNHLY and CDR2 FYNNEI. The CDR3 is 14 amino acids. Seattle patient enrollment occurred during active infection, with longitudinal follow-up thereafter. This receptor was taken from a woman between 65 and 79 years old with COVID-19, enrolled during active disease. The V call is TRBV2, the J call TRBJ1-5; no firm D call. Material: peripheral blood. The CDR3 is CASSPAASNQPQHF. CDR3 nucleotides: TGTGCCAGCAGCCCGGCGGCTAGCAATCAGCCCCAGCATTTT.